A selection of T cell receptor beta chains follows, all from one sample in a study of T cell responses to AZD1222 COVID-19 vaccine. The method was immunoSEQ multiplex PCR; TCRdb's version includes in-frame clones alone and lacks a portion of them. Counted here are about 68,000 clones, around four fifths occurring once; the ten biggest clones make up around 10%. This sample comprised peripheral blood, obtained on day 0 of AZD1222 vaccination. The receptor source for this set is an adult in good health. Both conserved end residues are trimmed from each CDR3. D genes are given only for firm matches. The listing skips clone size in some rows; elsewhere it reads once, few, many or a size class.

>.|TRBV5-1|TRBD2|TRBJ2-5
ASSEGLASPGTQY
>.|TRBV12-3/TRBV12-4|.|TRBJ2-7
ASTSGKRWEQY
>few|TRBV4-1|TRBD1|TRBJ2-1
ASSQVGQGIKNEQF
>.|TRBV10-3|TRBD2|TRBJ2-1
AIMASGGQTSSYNEQF
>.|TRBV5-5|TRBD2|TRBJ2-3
ASSLRPGTNSPTDTQY
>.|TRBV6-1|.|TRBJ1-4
ASSDKGGSSEKLF
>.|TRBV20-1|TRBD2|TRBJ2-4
SASLAGGAKNIQY
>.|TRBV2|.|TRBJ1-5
ASSTHGGGNQPQH
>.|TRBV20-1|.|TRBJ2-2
SASGTSNTGELF
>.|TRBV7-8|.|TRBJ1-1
ASSLALPAGVDTEAF
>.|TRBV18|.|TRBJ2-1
ASSPPRVGSYNEQF
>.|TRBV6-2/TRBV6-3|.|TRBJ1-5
ASSSGMSNQPQH
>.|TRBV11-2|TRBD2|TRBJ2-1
ASSYSSGGANEQF
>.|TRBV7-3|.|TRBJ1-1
ASSPQPGLNTEAF
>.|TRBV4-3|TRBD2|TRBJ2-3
ASSQDRTSGGTSSTDTQY
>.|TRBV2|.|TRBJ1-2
ASSDPGYT
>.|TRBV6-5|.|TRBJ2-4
ASRENIQY
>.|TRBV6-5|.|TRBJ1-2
ASSYGSRSNYGYT
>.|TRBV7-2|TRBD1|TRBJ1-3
ASSTPTGGSGNTIY
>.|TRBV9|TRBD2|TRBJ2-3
ASSDSGGPDTQY
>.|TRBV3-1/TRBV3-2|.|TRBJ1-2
ASSQGTYGYT
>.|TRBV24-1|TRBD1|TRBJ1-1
ATSGQGGTEAF
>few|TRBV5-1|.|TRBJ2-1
ASSLDASSGEQF
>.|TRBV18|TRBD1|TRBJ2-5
ASSPRTGGSGYQETQY
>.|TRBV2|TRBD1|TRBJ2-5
ASGKTTGDIETQY
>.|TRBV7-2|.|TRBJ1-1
ASSPTAGYGGTEAF
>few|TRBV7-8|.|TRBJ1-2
ASSSRTDNYGYT
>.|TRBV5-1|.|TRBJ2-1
ASSLGGPGYDEQF
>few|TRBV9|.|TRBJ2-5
ASSVGGGQETQY
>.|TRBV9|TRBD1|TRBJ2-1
ASNADRQGSSYNEQF
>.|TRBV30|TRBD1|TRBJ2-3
AWNRGVTDTQY
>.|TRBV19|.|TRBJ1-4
ASSPERSNRNEKLF
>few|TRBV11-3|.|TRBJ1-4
ASSLAFGLPTIKLF
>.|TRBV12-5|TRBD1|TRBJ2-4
ASGLGQGERTAKNIQY
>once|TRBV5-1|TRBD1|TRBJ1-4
ASSLAGTGGEKLF
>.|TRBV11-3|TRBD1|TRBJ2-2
ASSLVSPGGPGELF
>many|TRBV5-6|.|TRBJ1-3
ASSPRGELRNTIY
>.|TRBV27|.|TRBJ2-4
ASSDSGLAKNIQY
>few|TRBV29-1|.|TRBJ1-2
SVAPARGFGYGYT
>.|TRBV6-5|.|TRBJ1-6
ASSFAGNNSPLH
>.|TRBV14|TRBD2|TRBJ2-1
ASSRGLAGAAFAYSEQF
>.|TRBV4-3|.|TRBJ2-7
ASSQDVEVTYEQY
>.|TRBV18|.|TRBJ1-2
ASSPSGDAANYGYT
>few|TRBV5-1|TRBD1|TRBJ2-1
ASSPAPGQGVYNEQF
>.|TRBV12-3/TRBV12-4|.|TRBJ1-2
ASSLRGLYGYT
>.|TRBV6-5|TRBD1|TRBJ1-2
ASSDRGSSGYT
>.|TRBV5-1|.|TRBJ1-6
ASSLAPIENSPLH
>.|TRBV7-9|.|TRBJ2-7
ASSLAVEQY
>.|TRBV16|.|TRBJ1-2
ASSQNRVGYT
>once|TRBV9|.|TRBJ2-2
ASSVEGTELTGELF
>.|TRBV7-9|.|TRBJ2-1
ASSGLFSYNEQF
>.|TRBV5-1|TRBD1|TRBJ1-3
ASSAGDSSGNTIY
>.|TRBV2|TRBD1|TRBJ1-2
ASRTRQGTNYGYT
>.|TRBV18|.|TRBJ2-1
ASSPGFYNEQF
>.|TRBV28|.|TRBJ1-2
ASSLGGSNYGYT